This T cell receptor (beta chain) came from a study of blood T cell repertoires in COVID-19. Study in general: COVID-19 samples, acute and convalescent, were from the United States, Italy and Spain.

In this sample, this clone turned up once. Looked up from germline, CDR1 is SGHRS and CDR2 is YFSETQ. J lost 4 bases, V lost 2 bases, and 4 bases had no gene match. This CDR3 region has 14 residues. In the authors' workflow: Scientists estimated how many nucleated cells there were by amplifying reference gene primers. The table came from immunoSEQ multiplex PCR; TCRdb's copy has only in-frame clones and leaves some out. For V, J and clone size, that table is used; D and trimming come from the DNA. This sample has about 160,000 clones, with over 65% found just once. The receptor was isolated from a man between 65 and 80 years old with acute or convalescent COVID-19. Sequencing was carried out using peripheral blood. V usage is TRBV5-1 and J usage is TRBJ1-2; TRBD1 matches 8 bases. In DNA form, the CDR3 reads TGCGCCAGCAGCTTTGACAGGGGTAGCTATGGCTACACCTTC. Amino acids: CASSFDRGSYGYTF.